This is a list of T cell receptor beta chains from one sample in a study of T cell repertoires in cytomegalovirus infection. TCRdb re-analysed the reads in MiXCR, keeping a single row per CDR3 protein. The sample holds roughly 720,000 distinct CDR3 sequences; about 40% are singletons and the top ten take 2.5% to 3%. Sequences were obtained from PBMCs. Every receptor here comes from a human donor in good health (CMV status not recorded). Some clones in this sample may be carry-over from other donors' samples. The CDR3 runs from the conserved cysteine through the conserved F or W. A D gene is named only where the DNA matches it firmly. For some rows the clone size is stated as once, few or many, or as a class when expanded; others skip it.

clone_size	d_call	v_call	j_call	cdr3_nt	cdr3_aa
few	NA	TRBV12-3/TRBV12-4	TRBJ2-3	TGTGCCAGCAGTGGGGAAGGGGGACCACGGACAGATACGCAGTATTTT	CASSGEGGPRTDTQYF
few	TRBD2	TRBV7-2	TRBJ2-3	TGTGCCAGCAGCTGGGGGGGACATACGCAGTATTTT	CASSWGGHTQYF
NA	NA	TRBV24-1	TRBJ1-3	TGTGCCACCAGTGACCAACAGGGACGATCTGGAAGCACCATATATTTT	CATSDQQGRSGSTIYF
few	NA	TRBV11-1	TRBJ1-2	TGTGCCAGCAGCCCCGTAGCTTCCAGCTTTGGCTACACCTTC	CASSPVASSFGYTF
few	NA	TRBV15	TRBJ2-5	TGTGCCACCAGCAGAGATTGGAACAGCCAAGAGACCCAGTACTTC	CATSRDWNSQETQYF
few	NA	TRBV6-6	TRBJ1-1	TGTGCCAGCATTGGCGAGGGGATGAACACTGAAGCTTTCTTT	CASIGEGMNTEAFF
NA	TRBD1	TRBV6-1	TRBJ1-5	TGTGCCAGCATCCTCCACGGGACAGGGAATCAGCCCCAGCATTTT	CASILHGTGNQPQHF
NA	NA	TRBV6-1	TRBJ2-2	TGTGCCAGCAGGCCCCCCCCCCCCAGCGGTCGGGCCGGGGAGCTGTTTTTT	CASRPPPPSGRAGELFF
few	NA	TRBV27	TRBJ1-6	TGTGCCAGCAGAGGGGAGGCGAATAATTCACCCCTCCACTTT	CASRGEANNSPLHF
NA	NA	TRBV13	TRBJ2-1	TGTGCCAGCAGCCCTACTAAAGACAGAGACAATGAGCAGTTCTTC	CASSPTKDRDNEQFF
NA	NA	TRBV7-2	TRBJ2-1	TGTGCCAGCAGCAAAGGACAGCTAATCTACAATGAGCAGTTCTTC	CASSKGQLIYNEQFF
NA	TRBD1	TRBV29-1	TRBJ1-1	TGCAGCGTTGGACAGGGGGCGGGTGAAGCTTTCTTT	CSVGQGAGEAFF
NA	NA	TRBV6-6	TRBJ2-1	TGTGCCCGCAGTGTCCGGGACGAGCAGTTCTTC	CARSVRDEQFF
NA	NA	TRBV5-6	TRBJ1-4	TGTGCCAGCAGCTTGGGGTGGGATGAAAAACTGTTTTTT	CASSLGWDEKLFF
few	NA	TRBV7-6	TRBJ1-1	TGTGCCAGCAGCTTAGGGGGGGACGTAACTGAAGCTTTCTTT	CASSLGGDVTEAFF
few	NA	TRBV19	TRBJ2-2	TGTGCCAGTAGTATAGCGGGGTTCTCCGGGGAGCTGTTTTTT	CASSIAGFSGELFF
NA	NA	TRBV12-5	TRBJ2-7	TGTGCTAGTGGGGCCCCTTTCTACGAGCAGTACTTC	CASGAPFYEQYF
few	TRBD2	TRBV20-1	TRBJ2-3	TGCAGTCGAACCACTAGCGGGAGTGGCGCAGATACGCAGTATTTT	CSRTTSGSGADTQYF
NA	TRBD2	TRBV11-2	TRBJ2-3	TGTGCCAGCAGCCTGGAACCGGGACTAAGTACGCAGTATTTT	CASSLEPGLSTQYF
few	TRBD1	TRBV11-1	TRBJ2-1	TGTGCCAGCAGCCCAACAACTAGGGGGCTACCTGAGCAGTTCTTC	CASSPTTRGLPEQFF
NA	NA	TRBV5-1	TRBJ1-1	TGCGCCAGCAAAACAGGACTTAACACTGAAGCTTTCTTT	CASKTGLNTEAFF
NA	NA	TRBV4-1	TRBJ2-2	TGCGCCAGCAGCCGACACCTTGCTCGGAACACCGGGGAGCTGTTTTTT	CASSRHLARNTGELFF
few	NA	TRBV20-1	TRBJ1-1	TGCAGTGCCCCGGTCAGGGAGGTGGACACTGAAGCTTTCTTT	CSAPVREVDTEAFF
NA	NA	TRBV2	TRBJ2-2	TGTGCCAGCAGTGTTCAACAGGCGAACACCGGGGAGCTGTTTTTT	CASSVQQANTGELFF
few	NA	TRBV7-2	TRBJ2-7	TGTGCCAGCAGCTTAGCTCTTATTCTCGGGGACTCCTACGAGCAGTACTTC	CASSLALILGDSYEQYF
few	NA	TRBV27	TRBJ1-6	TGTGCCAGCAGTTTTTTGGGGGCTACCCGACCCGATAATTCACCCCTCCACTTT	CASSFLGATRPDNSPLHF
NA	NA	TRBV7-6	TRBJ2-5	TGTGCCAGCAGGTTGGACGACGGGACCCAGTACTTC	CASRLDDGTQYF
NA	NA	TRBV7-9	TRBJ1-5	TGTGCCAGCAGCCACGAAGATCAGCCCCAGCATTTT	CASSHEDQPQHF
NA	NA	TRBV7-6	TRBJ1-1	TGTGCCAGCAGCACCACGATAGACAGGCGGAACACTGAAGCTTTCTTT	CASSTTIDRRNTEAFF
NA	NA	TRBV3-1	TRBJ2-2	TGTGCCAGCAGCCAAGGGCCCGGGACGGATTACACCGGGGAGCTGTTTTTT	CASSQGPGTDYTGELFF
NA	NA	TRBV25-1	TRBJ2-1	TGTGCCAGCAGTGAGTACCGACTCCTCAATGAGCAGTTCTTC	CASSEYRLLNEQFF
NA	TRBD1	TRBV2	TRBJ1-4	TGTGCCAGCAGTGATACAGGGGATGAAAAACTGTTTTTT	CASSDTGDEKLFF
few	TRBD2	TRBV24-1	TRBJ2-1	TGTGCCACCAGTGATTTGCTAAGCAGCGGGAAGTTCTTC	CATSDLLSSGKFF
NA	TRBD1	TRBV5-1	TRBJ2-1	TGCGCCAGCAGCTATGGGACAGGGTCCTTTGGCTACAATGAGCAGTTCTTC	CASSYGTGSFGYNEQFF
many	NA	TRBV27	TRBJ2-7	TGTGCCAGCAGTTTAGCGGGGATTAGTCCCCACGAGCAGTACTTC	CASSLAGISPHEQYF
NA	NA	TRBV6-6	TRBJ1-5	TGTGCCAGCAGTGAGTCGACCCTGGATCAGCCCCAGCATTTT	CASSESTLDQPQHF
once	TRBD2	TRBV7-6	TRBJ2-1	TGTGCCAGCAGCTCCCCTCTAGCGGGCCAGGAGCAGTTCTTC	CASSSPLAGQEQFF
few	NA	TRBV30	TRBJ1-1	TGTGCCTGGAGTGATAAGACGATGAACACTGAAGCTTTCTTT	CAWSDKTMNTEAFF
NA	NA	TRBV20-1	TRBJ1-1	TGCAGTGCTAGAGATGCGGTTGAGGCCACTGAAGCTTTCTTT	CSARDAVEATEAFF
NA	NA	TRBV19	TRBJ2-7	TGTGCCACCTCGAGAGGCGCGGTTTGGTTTTACGAGCAGTACTTC	CATSRGAVWFYEQYF
NA	TRBD1	TRBV14	TRBJ1-6	TGTGCCAGCAGCCAAGTGGGACAGGCTAATTCACCCCTCCACTTT	CASSQVGQANSPLHF
few	NA	TRBV19	TRBJ1-1	TGTGCCGCTGAGAGTCCGGTTCACACTGAAGCTTTCTTT	CAAESPVHTEAFF